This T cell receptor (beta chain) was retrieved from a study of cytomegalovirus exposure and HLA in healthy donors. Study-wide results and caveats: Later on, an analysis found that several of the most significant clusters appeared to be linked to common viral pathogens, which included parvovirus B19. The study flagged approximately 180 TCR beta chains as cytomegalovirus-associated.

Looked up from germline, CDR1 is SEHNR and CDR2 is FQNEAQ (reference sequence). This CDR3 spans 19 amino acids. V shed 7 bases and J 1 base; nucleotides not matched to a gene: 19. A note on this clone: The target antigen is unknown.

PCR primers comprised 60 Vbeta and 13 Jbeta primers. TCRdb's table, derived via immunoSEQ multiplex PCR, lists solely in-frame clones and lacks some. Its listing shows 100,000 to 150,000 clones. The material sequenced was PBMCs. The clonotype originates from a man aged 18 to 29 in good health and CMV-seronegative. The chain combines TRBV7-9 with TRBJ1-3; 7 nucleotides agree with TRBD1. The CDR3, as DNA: TGTGCCAGCACCTCCAAACCGGGACAGCCGATCTCATCTGGAAACACCATATATTTT. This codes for CASTSKPGQPISSGNTIYF.